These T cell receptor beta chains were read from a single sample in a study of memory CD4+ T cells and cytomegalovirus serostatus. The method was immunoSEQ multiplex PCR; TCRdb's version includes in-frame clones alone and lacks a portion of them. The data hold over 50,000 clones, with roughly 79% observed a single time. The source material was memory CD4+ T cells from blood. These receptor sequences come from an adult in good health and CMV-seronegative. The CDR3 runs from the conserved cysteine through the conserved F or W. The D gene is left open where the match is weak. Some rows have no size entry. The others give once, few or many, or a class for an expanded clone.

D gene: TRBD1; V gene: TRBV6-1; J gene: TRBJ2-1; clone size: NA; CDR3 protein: CASRVGQGAPNEQFF; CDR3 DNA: TGTGCCAGCAGAGTGGGACAGGGGGCACCCAATGAGCAGTTCTTC
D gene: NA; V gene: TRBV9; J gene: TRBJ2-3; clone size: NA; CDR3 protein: CASSVLGHTDTQYF; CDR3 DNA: TGTGCCAGCAGCGTCCTAGGGCACACAGATACGCAGTATTTT
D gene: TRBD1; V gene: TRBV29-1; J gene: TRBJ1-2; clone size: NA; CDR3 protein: CSVEVGTENYGYTF; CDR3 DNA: TGCAGCGTTGAAGTCGGGACAGAGAACTATGGCTACACCTTC
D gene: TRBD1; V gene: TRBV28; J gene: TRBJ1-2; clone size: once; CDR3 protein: CASSPATLGQGITYGYTF; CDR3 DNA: TGTGCCAGCAGCCCAGCTACCCTGGGACAGGGGATCACCTATGGCTACACCTTC
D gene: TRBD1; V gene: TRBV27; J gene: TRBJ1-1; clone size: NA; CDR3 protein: CASLVAGGRTEAFF; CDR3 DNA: TGTGCCAGCCTGGTGGCAGGGGGCAGAACTGAAGCTTTCTTT
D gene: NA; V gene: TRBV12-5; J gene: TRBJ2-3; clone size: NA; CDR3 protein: CASGLQESTDTQYF; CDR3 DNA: TGTGCTAGTGGTTTGCAGGAGAGCACAGATACGCAGTATTTT
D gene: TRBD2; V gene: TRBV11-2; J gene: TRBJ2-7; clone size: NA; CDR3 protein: CASSALASTYEQYF; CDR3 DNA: TGTGCCAGCAGCGCACTAGCGTCGACCTACGAGCAGTACTTC
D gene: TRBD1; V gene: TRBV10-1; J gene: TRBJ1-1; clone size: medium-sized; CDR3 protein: CASSDSGQGNTEAFF; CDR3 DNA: TGCGCCAGCAGTGATTCAGGACAGGGAAACACTGAAGCTTTCTTT
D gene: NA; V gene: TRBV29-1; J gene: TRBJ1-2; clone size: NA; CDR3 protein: CSVEDNSGGYTF; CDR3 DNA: TGCAGCGTTGAAGATAACTCCGGGGGCTACACCTTC
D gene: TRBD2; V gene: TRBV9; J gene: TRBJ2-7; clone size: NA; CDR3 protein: CASSPRLAGSSYEQYF; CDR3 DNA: TGTGCCAGCAGCCCCCGCCTAGCGGGGTCATCCTACGAGCAGTACTTC
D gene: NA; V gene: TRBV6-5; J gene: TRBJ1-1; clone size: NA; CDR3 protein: CASRPLRTMNTEAFF; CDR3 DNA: TGTGCCAGCAGACCTTTGCGAACTATGAACACTGAAGCTTTCTTT
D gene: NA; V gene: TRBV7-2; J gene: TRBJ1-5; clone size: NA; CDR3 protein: CASSLRGNQPQHF; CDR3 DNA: TGTGCCAGCAGCCTCCGGGGAAATCAGCCCCAGCATTTT
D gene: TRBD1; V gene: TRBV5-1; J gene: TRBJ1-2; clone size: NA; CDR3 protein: CASSLEGQGVYGYTF; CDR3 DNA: TGCGCCAGCAGCTTGGAGGGACAGGGTGTATATGGCTACACCTTC
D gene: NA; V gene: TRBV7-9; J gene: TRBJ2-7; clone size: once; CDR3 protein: CASSSTHSDSYEQYF; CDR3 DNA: TGTGCCAGCAGCTCGACACATTCCGACTCCTACGAGCAGTACTTC
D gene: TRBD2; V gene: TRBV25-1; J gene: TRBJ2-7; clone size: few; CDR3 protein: CASSGGLAGGTYEQYF; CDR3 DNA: TGTGCCAGCAGTGGGGGACTAGCGGGAGGGACCTACGAGCAGTACTTC
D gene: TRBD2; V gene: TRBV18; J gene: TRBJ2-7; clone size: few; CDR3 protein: CASSRGGRASYEQYF; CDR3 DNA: TGTGCCAGCTCACGTGGCGGGAGGGCCTCCTACGAGCAGTACTTC
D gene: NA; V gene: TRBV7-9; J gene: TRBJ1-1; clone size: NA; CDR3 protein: CASSLGAQGRTEAFF; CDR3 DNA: TGTGCCAGCAGCTTAGGGGCGCAGGGAAGGACTGAAGCTTTCTTT
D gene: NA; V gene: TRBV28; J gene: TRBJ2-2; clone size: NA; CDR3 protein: CASIPVAGLGSGELFF; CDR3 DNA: TGTGCCAGCATCCCCGTGGCTGGGCTAGGGTCCGGGGAGCTGTTTTTT
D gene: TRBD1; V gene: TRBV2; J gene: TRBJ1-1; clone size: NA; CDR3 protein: CASRDRGWNTEAFF; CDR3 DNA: TGTGCCAGCAGGGACAGGGGGTGGAACACTGAAGCTTTCTTT
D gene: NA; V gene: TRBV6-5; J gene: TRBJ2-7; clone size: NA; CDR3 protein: CASSYGGISIFEQYF; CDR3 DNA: TGTGCCAGCAGTTACGGCGGCATATCGATATTCGAGCAGTACTTC
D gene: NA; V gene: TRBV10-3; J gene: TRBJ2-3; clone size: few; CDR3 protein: CAISGKGEDTQYF; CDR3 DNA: TGTGCCATCAGTGGCAAGGGGGAGGATACGCAGTATTTT
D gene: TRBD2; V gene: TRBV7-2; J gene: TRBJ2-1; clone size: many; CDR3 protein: CASSGAGPKQFF; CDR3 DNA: TGTGCCAGCAGCGGAGCGGGACCCAAGCAGTTCTTC